Shown below are 21 T cell receptor beta chains from a single sample sequenced in a study of blood T cell repertoires in COVID-19. Clones were sequenced by immunoSEQ multiplex PCR, and TCRdb holds only the in-frame ones, with some missing. This sample has about 180,000 clones; over 80% occur once, and the top ten carry about 7%. Sequenced: peripheral blood. These receptors were obtained from a woman in her thirties or forties with COVID-19, enrolled during active disease.

This rearrangement joins TRBV24-1 to TRBJ1-2; D is unresolved. Per the germline V gene, CDR1 is KGHDR and CDR2 is SFDVKD. This CDR3 is built from 12 residues. Trimming cost V 9 bases and J 7 bases, with 14 bases left between them. CDR3 protein: CATSTPLLGYTF. The CDR3, as DNA: TGTGCCACCTCTACCCCCCTTCTTGGCTACACCTTC.

This sequence joins TRBV25-1 and TRBJ1-6, with no clear D. The V gene lost 7 bases and the J gene lost 8 bases, with 9 bases spanning the gap. This CDR3 has 12 residues. CDR1 and CDR2 (germline): MGHDK, SYGVNS. The CDR3 is CASTARYSPLHF. The CDR3 DNA follows: TGTGCCAGCACCGCGAGATATTCACCCCTCCACTTT.

This chain uses TRBV3-1 (or the pseudogene TRBV3-2) with TRBJ1-6, with 8 bases that match TRBD1. Germline CDR1 reads LGHDT; CDR2 reads YNNKEL (reference sequence). The CDR3 spans 16 residues. V trimming: 1 base; J trimming: 10 bases; junction bases outside the gene matches: 9. The CDR3 DNA is TGTGCCAGCAGCCAAGTTATTCGGGACAGGAGATCACCCCTCCACTTT. It yields the protein CASSQVIRDRRSPLHF.

V and J are TRBV29-1 and TRBJ2-5, with 11 bases fitting TRBD1. Germline trimming cut 7 bases from V and 5 bases from J; bases unmatched to any gene: 9. There are 14 residues in the CDR3. Germline loops: CDR1 SQVTM, CDR2 ANQGSEA. The CDR3 spells CSGTGTGGGETQYF. The DNA for the CDR3 is TGCAGCGGTACCGGGACAGGGGGTGGGGAGACCCAGTACTTC.

The chain recombines TRBV6-5 with TRBJ1-4, with D maybe TRBD1 (6 bases). This CDR3 region has 15 residues. CDR1 is MNHEY, CDR2 SVGAGI, per germline. Deletions cut 6 bases from V and 2 bases from J, with 13 bases between. CDR3 sequence (DNA): TGTGCCAGCAGCTGGACAACAGGGACTAATGAAAAACTGTTTTTT. Protein: CASSWTTGTNEKLFF.

This clone was counted a single time. The chain employs TRBV6-6 and TRBJ1-2; 8 bases are a match to TRBD1. This CDR3 contains 15 residues. Trimming took 6 bases from V and 2 from J; bases not matched to a gene: 8. The germline V gene has CDR1 MNHNY and CDR2 SVGAGI (reference sequence). The DNA of the CDR3 is TGTGCCAGCAGGGAATCGGGACAGGCCAACTATGGCTACACCTTC. Protein: CASRESGQANYGYTF.

The chain carries TRBV27 and TRBJ1-1; 9 bases agree with TRBD1. CDR1 MNHEY and CDR2 SMNVEV come from the germline V gene (reference sequence). The CDR3 runs 16 residues. Trimming removed 2 bases from V and 10 bases from J; junction bases left unmatched: 14. The CDR3 here is CASSLRWRDRASRAFF. The CDR3 nucleotides read TGTGCCAGCAGTTTAAGATGGCGGGACAGGGCGTCGAGAGCTTTCTTT.

J is TRBJ2-1 and V is TRBV10-3; D not certain. The germline V gene encodes CDR1 ENHRY and CDR2 SYGVKD. CDR3 length: 11 residues. V lost 4 bases and J lost 10, with 8 bases in between. CDR3 sequence: CAISAESEQFF. CDR3 nucleotides: TGTGCCATCAGTGCTGAGAGCGAGCAGTTCTTC.

The J gene is TRBJ2-1, the V gene TRBV5-6; TRBD2 agrees at 7 bases. Trimming removed 0 bases from V and 4 bases from J; junction bases left unmatched: 4. The CDR3 length is 15 residues. Per germline, CDR1 SGHDT and CDR2 YYEEEE. CDR3 region: CASSLGSGYYNEQFF. The CDR3 region has the DNA TGTGCCAGCAGCTTGGGTAGCGGGTATTACAATGAGCAGTTCTTC.

V gene TRBV27 combines with J gene TRBJ2-7; TRBD1 is a possible D gene (5 bases). Germline V gives CDR1 MNHEY, CDR2 SMNVEV (reference sequence). The CDR3 has 16 amino acids. V was clipped by 2 bases and J by 0 bases, with 14 bases between them. The CDR3: CASSLNLQGYSYEQYF. DNA of the CDR3: TGTGCCAGCAGTTTAAACCTCCAGGGTTACTCCTACGAGCAGTACTTC.

The chain uses TRBV18 and TRBJ2-5, with D hard to call. The CDR3 contains 13 residues. Germline CDR1 and CDR2: KGHSH and LQKENI. The germline V and J ends were trimmed by 8 bases and 2 bases, with 12 bases remaining between them. The CDR3 bases are TGTGCCAGCACGGTCTCCCTACAAGAGACCCAGTACTTC. It encodes CASTVSLQETQYF. Supplemented by reference TRBV18 and TRBJ2-5, the full variable domain reads NAGVMQNPRHLVRRRGQEARLRCSPMKGHSHVYWYRQLPEEGLKFMVYLQKENIIDESGMPKERFSAEFPKEGPSILRIQQVVRGDSAAYFCASTVSLQETQYFGPGTRLLVL.

The chain links TRBV6-5 to TRBJ1-1, with D unclear. CDR3 length: 14 residues. The V gene's germline CDR1 is MNHEY and CDR2 SVGAGI. V dropped 2 bases and J dropped 2 bases, with 9 bases sitting between them. The CDR3 nucleotides read TGTGCCAGCAGTTACCAGAAATCCAACACTGAAGCTTTCTTT. Encoded protein: CASSYQKSNTEAFF.

The V and J genes are TRBV7-3 and TRBJ2-3; D is perhaps TRBD1 (5 bases). The V end was cut by 3 bases, the J end by 5 bases, with 15 bases between. Germline lookup yields CDR1 SGHTA and CDR2 FQGTGA. CDR3 length: 15 residues. The CDR3 nucleotides read TGTGCCAGCAGCTTGGAAGGTCAGGGTATAGATACGCAGTATTTT. Its protein is CASSLEGQGIDTQYF.

The V gene is TRBV5-1, the J gene TRBJ2-7; 10 bases are shared with TRBD2. CDR1 SGHRS and CDR2 YFSETQ come from the germline V gene. V lost 1 base and J lost 1; bases outside the gene matches: 5. The CDR3 is 16 residues long. The CDR3 DNA follows: TGCGCCAGCAGCTTGAATAGCGGGAGGTTATCCTACGAGCAGTACTTC. Residues: CASSLNSGRLSYEQYF.

This CDR3 reads CAGKGGSSYNEQFF. CDR3 nucleotide sequence: TGTGCGGGAAAGGGGGGGAGCTCCTACAATGAGCAGTTCTTC. The rearrangement joins TRBV5-4 to TRBJ2-1; the D gene is possibly TRBD2 (7 bases). The CDR3 covers 14 residues. Germline V gives CDR1 SGHNT, CDR2 YYREEE (reference sequence).

This rearrangement joins TRBV21-1 to TRBJ2-5; TRBD2, the D gene given by the table, was not confirmed from the DNA. TRBV21-1 is listed as a pseudogene. The CDR3 contains 13 residues. CDR3 nucleotides: TGTGCCAGCACTTCGGGCGAGCGGAAGACCCAGTACTTC. This sequence encodes CASTSGERKTQYF.

This chain joins TRBV7-9 and TRBJ1-4; D gene ambiguous. Deletions cut 5 bases from V and 0 bases from J, with 10 bases between. The CDR3 totals 15 residues. The germline V gene has CDR1 SEHNR and CDR2 FQNEAQ (reference sequence). The CDR3 DNA sequence: TGTGCCAGCAGCCCCCGCTCTACAACTAATGAAAAACTGTTTTTT. Encoded protein: CASSPRSTTNEKLFF.

CDR3 sequence reads: CASSDLAGNTGELFF. The CDR3 DNA follows: TGCGCCAGCAGTGACCTAGCGGGCAACACCGGGGAGCTGTTTTTT. The chain combines TRBV10-1 with TRBJ2-2; 8 positions match TRBD2. The CDR3 sequence is 15 residues long. With 3 bases clipped from V and 2 bases from J, the junction kept 2 bases outside the gene matches. Germline V lookup: CDR1 WNHNN, CDR2 SYGVQD (reference sequence).

This clone was seen a single time. The chain carries TRBV19 and TRBJ1-1; a weak D match, TRBD1 (6 bases). Germline CDR1 reads LNHDA; CDR2 reads SQIVND (reference sequence). Trimming shortened V by 5 bases and J by 1 base, and 11 bases separated the two germline ends. The CDR3 is 14 residues long. Here the CDR3 DNA reads TGTGCCAGTAGTTTAGGGGGGCCGAACACTGAAGCTTTCTTT. Protein product: CASSLGGPNTEAFF. The full variable domain, its missing parts supplied by reference TRBV19 and TRBJ1-1, is DGGITQSPKYLFRKEGQNVTLSCEQNLNHDAMYWYRQDPGQGLRLIYYSQIVNDFQKGDIAEGYSVSREKKESFPLTVTSAQKNPTAFYLCASSLGGPNTEAFFGQGTRLTVV.

This clone showed up just once. The chain joins TRBV15 to TRBJ2-2; weak D call: TRBD1 (5 bases). CDR1 and CDR2 from the germline V gene are LNHNV and YYDKDF (reference sequence). Trimming left V 0 bases short and J 5 bases short, with 10 bases between. The CDR3 runs to 15 residues. CDR3 residues: CATSRDRVATGELFF. CDR3 sequence (DNA): TGTGCCACCAGCAGAGACAGGGTGGCGACCGGGGAGCTGTTTTTT. Variable domain in full (rest from reference TRBV15 and TRBJ2-2): DAMVIQNPRYQVTQFGKPVTLSCSQTLNHNVMYWYQQKSSQAPKLLFHYYDKDFNNEADTPDNFQSRRPNTSFCFLDIRSPGLGDTAMYLCATSRDRVATGELFFGEGSRLTVL.

This chain joins TRBV29-1 and TRBJ2-1, with unresolved D. This CDR3 comprises 13 residues. V was shortened by 0 bases and J by 8 bases, with 11 bases between the two germline ends. From germline, CDR1 is SQVTM and CDR2 ANQGSEA. CDR3 sequence (DNA): TGCAGCGTTGAAGACGGCCTAGGCTATGAGCAGTTCTTC. It translates to CSVEDGLGYEQFF.